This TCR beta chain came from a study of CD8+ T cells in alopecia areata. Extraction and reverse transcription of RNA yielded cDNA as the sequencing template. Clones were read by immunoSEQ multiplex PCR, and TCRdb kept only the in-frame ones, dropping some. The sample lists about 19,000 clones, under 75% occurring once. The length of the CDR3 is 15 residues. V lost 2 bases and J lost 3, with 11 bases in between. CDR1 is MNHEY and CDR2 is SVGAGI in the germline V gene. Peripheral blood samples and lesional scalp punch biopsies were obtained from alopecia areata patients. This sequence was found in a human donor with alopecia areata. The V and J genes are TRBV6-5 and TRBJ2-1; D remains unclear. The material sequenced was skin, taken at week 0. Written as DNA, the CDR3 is TGTGCCAGCAGTTACAGCATAAGGAACTACAATGAGCAGTTCTTC. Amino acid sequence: CASSYSIRNYNEQFF.